This T cell receptor (beta chain) comes out of a study of cytomegalovirus exposure and HLA in healthy donors. Germline values: CDR1 SGHRS, CDR2 YFSETQ. J gave up 4 bases and V 4 bases, and 6 bases lay outside the gene matches. The CDR3 is made up of 14 amino acids. Overall study findings and caveats: In vitro assays verified that three CMV-associated chains recognized CMV antigens specifically.

This clone was found once. What it binds is not known. Here immunoSEQ multiplex PCR was the method, and the copy in TCRdb shows in-frame clones only, minus some. The top ten hold more than 0.95% of the sample, which has 56,000 or so clones, approximately 92% seen once. The chain couples TRBV5-1 to TRBJ1-1, with 8 bases fitting TRBD1. The sequenced sample was PBMCs. This receptor was obtained from a young man in good health and CMV-seronegative. The CDR3 nucleotides are TGCGCCAGCAGCCTTCCAGACAGGGGCACTGAAGCTTTCTTT. Amino acid sequence: CASSLPDRGTEAFF.